What follows are 13 T cell receptor beta chains derived from one specimen sequenced in a study of blood T cell repertoires in COVID-19. The table came from immunoSEQ multiplex PCR; TCRdb's copy has only in-frame clones and leaves some out. This sample yields 210,000 or so clones, of which roughly 80% are seen a single time; 15% to 20% belongs to the top ten. The sequenced sample consisted of peripheral blood. The receptors shown here come from an elderly woman with active or convalescent COVID-19.

The rearrangement joins TRBV27 to TRBJ2-7, with D possibly TRBD2 on 6 matching bases. V was trimmed by 3 bases and J by 4 bases, leaving 13 bases between them. Germline lookup yields CDR1 MNHEY and CDR2 SMNVEV (reference sequence). This CDR3 contains 14 residues. CDR3: CASSLQEGPYEQYF. DNA of the CDR3: TGTGCCAGCAGTTTGCAGGAGGGCCCGTACGAGCAGTACTTC.

V is TRBV7-8 and J is TRBJ1-3; TRBD1 matches at 7 bases. V shed 5 bases and J 7 bases; nucleotides not matched to a gene: 14. This CDR3 is built from 16 residues. Germline assignment: CDR1 SGHVS and CDR2 FQNEAQ. DNA of the CDR3: TGTGCCAGCAGCAATCCGGGACAGTGGTCCCCGAACACCATATATTTT. This gives the protein CASSNPGQWSPNTIYF.

This chain connects TRBV9 to TRBJ2-2; 9 positions match TRBD2. The CDR3 contains 16 residues. CDR1 and CDR2 (germline): SGDLS, YYNGEE. The junction had 5 bases not matched to a gene; V was cut back by 4 bases and J by 1 base. The CDR3 reads CASSPRTSVNTGELFF. The CDR3 DNA sequence: TGTGCCAGCAGCCCTCGGACTAGCGTGAACACCGGGGAGCTGTTTTTT.

The CDR3 nucleotides are TGTGCCAGCAGCGTAGCTTCGAGGAGGGCCGGGGAGCTGTTTTTT. Protein product: CASSVASRRAGELFF. The chain links TRBV9 to TRBJ2-2, with a possible D match to TRBD2 (6 bases). Trimming left V 0 bases short and J 6 bases short, with 12 bases between. This CDR3 is 15 amino acids long. Germline CDR1 SGDLS, CDR2 YYNGEE.

The chain uses TRBV4-1 and TRBJ1-4; tentative D call: TRBD1 (5 bases). This CDR3 contains 16 residues. The germline gives CDR1 MGHRA, CDR2 YSYEKL. The V end was cut by 0 bases, the J end by 2 bases, with 10 bases between. CDR3: CASSQDGGRTNEKLFF. In nucleotides, the CDR3 is TGCGCCAGCAGCCAAGATGGGGGGAGGACTAATGAAAAACTGTTTTTT.

The chain uses TRBV5-1 and TRBJ2-2; D might be TRBD2 (5 bases). Trimming left V 4 bases short and J 8 bases short, with 12 bases between. This CDR3 has 13 amino acids. CDR1 and CDR2 (germline): SGHRS, YFSETQ. In DNA, the CDR3 is TGCGCCAGCAGCCCCGAGGGAGTGGGGGAGCTGTTTTTT. Its protein product is CASSPEGVGELFF. Full variable domain (outside the CDR3, taken from reference TRBV5-1 and TRBJ2-2): KAGVTQTPRYLIKTRGQQVTLSCSPISGHRSVSWYQQTPGQGLQFLFEYFSETQRNKGNFPGRFSGRQFSNSRSEMNVSTLELGDSALYLCASSPEGVGELFFGEGSRLTVL.

The chain uses TRBV3-1 (or the pseudogene TRBV3-2) and TRBJ1-4; D is possibly TRBD1 (5 bases). CDR1 LGHDT and CDR2 YNNKEL come from the germline V gene (reference sequence). The germline V and J ends were trimmed by 0 bases and 15 bases, with 32 bases remaining between them. The CDR3 is made up of 19 amino acids. The CDR3 region is CASSQDELGGTGSSPRMFF. CDR3 DNA: TGTGCCAGCAGCCAAGATGAATTGGGGGGAACAGGCTCGTCTCCCAGGATGTTTTTT.

V is TRBV4-3 and J is TRBJ1-1; D is ambiguous. V lost 4 bases and J lost 3, with 12 bases in between. The CDR3 is 14 residues long. Germline CDR1 LGHNA, CDR2 YSLEER. CDR3 in amino acids: CASSRHLQDTEAFF. CDR3 DNA: TGCGCCAGCAGCCGCCACCTTCAGGACACTGAAGCTTTCTTT.

CDR3 coding DNA: TGTGCCTCCGCGGCGAGGGGCAATCAGCCCCAGCATTTT. As protein: CASAARGNQPQHF. This chain links TRBV24-1 with TRBJ1-5; D not certain. V lost 12 bases to trimming and J lost 2 bases, with 13 bases between them. This CDR3 comprises 13 residues. Per the germline V gene, CDR1 is KGHDR and CDR2 is SFDVKD.

This clone was picked up a small number of times. This chain uses TRBV7-9 with TRBJ2-1, with 8 positions matching TRBD2. The V and J ends lost 7 bases and 7 bases, in that order; junction bases with no gene match: 9. Germline CDR1 reads SEHNR; CDR2 reads FQNEAQ (reference sequence). The CDR3 contains 14 residues. The CDR3 reads CASTRSGGINEQFF. Written as DNA, the CDR3 is TGTGCCAGCACCCGTTCGGGAGGGATAAATGAGCAGTTCTTC. Filled out from reference TRBV7-9 and TRBJ2-1, the complete variable domain reads DTGVSQNPRHKITKRGQNVTFRCDPISEHNRLYWYRQTLGQGPEFLTYFQNEAQLEKSRLLSDRFSAERPKGSFSTLEIQRTEQGDSAMYLCASTRSGGINEQFFGPGTRLTVL.

This chain joins TRBV15 and TRBJ1-5; D is undetermined. The CDR3 is 16 residues long. The ends were cut back, 1 base at V and 6 bases at J, with 16 bases in the middle. CDR1 and CDR2 from the germline V gene are LNHNV and YYDKDF (reference sequence). CDR3: CATSRGVGPTGQPQHF. The CDR3 DNA is TGTGCCACCAGCAGAGGGGTGGGCCCCACCGGTCAGCCCCAGCATTTT.

The chain couples TRBV7-9 to TRBJ2-3; 8 positions match TRBD1. V dropped 1 base and J dropped 2; count of bases not matched to a gene: 5. The germline gives CDR1 SEHNR, CDR2 FQNEAQ (reference sequence). The CDR3 loop spans 16 amino acids. The CDR3 nucleotides read TGTGCCAGCAGCTTAGTTCCGGGACAGGACACAGATACGCAGTATTTT. It translates to CASSLVPGQDTDTQYF.

This chain links TRBV2 with TRBJ1-2, with TRBD1 as a possible D gene (6 bases). V was trimmed by 6 bases and J by 7 bases, leaving 18 bases between them. Germline V gene data show CDR1 as SNHLY and CDR2 as FYNNEI. The CDR3 spans 14 residues. CDR3 residues: CASRPIRARGGYTF. CDR3 coding DNA: TGTGCCAGCAGGCCCATCAGGGCCAGGGGTGGCTACACCTTC.